These 19 T cell receptor beta chains were sequenced from one sample in a study of vaccination effects on CD4 cells after COVID-19. These TCRs are of unknown antigen specificity. This table comes from immunoSEQ multiplex PCR, and its TCRdb copy is limited to in-frame clones, with some not included. The sample lists approximately 70,000 clones, about four fifths occurring once. ViraFEST expansion of antigen-specific CD4+ T cells with viral peptide pools preceded sequencing. Once cultured for 10 days, the cells underwent separation to obtain CD4+ T cells. Having tested negative for nucleocapsid antibodies, the vaccine recipients showed no prior SARS-CoV-2 infection. Sample: CD4+ T cells from PBMCs cultured with HCoV-NL63 spike peptides, taken before COVID-19 vaccination. These receptor sequences come from a human donor who received a COVID-19 vaccine.

The rearrangement joins TRBV6-1 to TRBJ2-7; 9 nucleotides line up with TRBD1. Germline CDR1 is MNHNS and CDR2 is SASEGT. The J segment lost 6 bases and the V segment lost 3 bases, leaving 6 bases of the junction unmatched. The CDR3 extends over 14 amino acids. CDR3 sequence (DNA): TGTGCCAGCAGTGACCACGGGACAGGGACCGAGCAGTACGTC. Translated, it gives CASSDHGTGTEQYV.

The chain combines TRBV24-1 with TRBJ1-3; D is unresolved. Trimming cost V 2 bases and J 0 bases, with 16 bases left between them. The CDR3 totals 18 residues. Germline assignment: CDR1 KGHDR and CDR2 SFDVKD. The CDR3, as DNA: TGTGCCACCAGTGATTGGGGTCCTAGGGAGGCCTCTGGAAACACCATATATTTT. It yields the protein CATSDWGPREASGNTIYF.

The genes are TRBV30 and TRBJ1-2, with a possible D match to TRBD1 (5 bases). V was trimmed by 3 bases and J by 5 bases, leaving 19 bases between them. This CDR3 is built from 15 residues. From germline, CDR1 is GTSNPN and CDR2 SVGIG (reference sequence). CDR3 residues: CAWSAGLGNSYGYTF. The CDR3 DNA sequence: TGTGCCTGGAGCGCAGGGTTGGGGAATTCATATGGCTACACCTTC.

The CDR3 DNA sequence: TGTGCCAGTAGTATATTGCGGTGGCAGGGCAGCACAGATACGCAGTATTTT. It encodes CASSILRWQGSTDTQYF. The V and J genes are TRBV19 and TRBJ2-3, with a possible D match to TRBD1 (5 bases). The CDR3 loop spans 17 amino acids. Germline V gene lookup returns CDR1 LNHDA and CDR2 SQIVND (reference sequence). Between the trimmed V and J ends, which lost 2 bases and 0 bases, there was a span of 15 bases.

This clone appeared once. V and J are TRBV28 and TRBJ1-1; possible D gene TRBD1, 5 bases. Germline V lookup: CDR1 MDHEN, CDR2 SYDVKM. The CDR3 consists of 15 residues. With 6 bases removed from V and 6 bases from J, the gap between germline ends came to 20 bases. CDR3 protein: CASRQSTGVVSEAFF. CDR3 sequence (DNA): TGTGCCAGCAGACAAAGTACAGGTGTGGTTTCTGAAGCTTTCTTT.

V gene TRBV4-3 combines with J gene TRBJ2-2; D is unresolved. The germline V gene has CDR1 LGHNA and CDR2 YSLEER. Trimming cost V 4 bases and J 4 bases, with 13 bases left between them. This CDR3 is 15 amino acids long. CDR3 region: CASSPEGPFTGELFF. The DNA for the CDR3 is TGCGCCAGCAGCCCCGAAGGACCATTCACCGGGGAGCTGTTTTTT.

The chain couples TRBV6-4 to TRBJ2-2; D remains unclear. CDR1 and CDR2 from the germline V gene are MRHNA and SNTAGT. Between the trimmed V and J ends, which lost 5 bases and 0 bases, there was a span of 10 bases. The CDR3 totals 15 residues. The CDR3: CASSRENANTGELFF. In DNA form, the CDR3 reads TGTGCCAGCAGTCGAGAAAACGCGAACACCGGGGAGCTGTTTTTT.

V usage is TRBV6-5 and J usage is TRBJ1-2; D gene unclear. Germline CDR1 reads MNHEY; CDR2 reads SVGAGI. The CDR3 loop spans 12 amino acids. V lost 4 bases to trimming and J lost 4 bases, with 7 bases between them. The CDR3 DNA sequence: TGTGCCAGCAGTTCCCGCGTCTATGGCTACACCTTC. Translation: CASSSRVYGYTF.

CDR3 residues: CASSQDPQRGGSEQYV. CDR3 DNA: TGTGCCAGCAGCCAAGATCCCCAAAGAGGGGGGAGTGAGCAGTACGTC. The V gene is TRBV3-1 (or the pseudogene TRBV3-2), the J gene TRBJ2-7; either TRBD1 or TRBD2 may supply D (6 bases each). With 0 bases removed from V and 7 bases from J, the gap between germline ends came to 19 bases. CDR1 is LGHDT, CDR2 YNNKEL, per germline (reference sequence). CDR3 length: 16 residues.

This chain links TRBV4-2 with TRBJ1-2; D is unclear. The ends were cut back, 2 bases at V and 2 bases at J, with 9 bases in the middle. Germline CDR1 reads LGHNA; CDR2 reads YNFKEQ. This CDR3 is built from 14 residues. The CDR3 DNA sequence: TGTGCCAGCAGCCAACAGCTCCAGAACTATGGCTACACCTTC. Protein product: CASSQQLQNYGYTF.

V and J are TRBV5-1 and TRBJ2-1; D is uncertain. CDR1 and CDR2 (germline): SGHRS, YFSETQ. CDR3 length equals 13 residues. The V and J ends lost 0 bases and 4 bases respectively, with 5 bases between them. CDR3 protein: CASSLATYNEQFF. CDR3 DNA sequence: TGCGCCAGCAGCTTGGCCACTTACAATGAGCAGTTCTTC.

This chain connects TRBV29-1 to TRBJ1-1; no clear D gene. Germline-derived CDR1 and CDR2 are SQVTM and ANQGSEA. The CDR3 is made up of 14 amino acids. Trimming took 5 bases from V and 0 from J, leaving 13 bases between them. DNA of the CDR3: TGCAGCGTTAGGCTATACACTCTGAACACTGAAGCTTTCTTT. It codes for CSVRLYTLNTEAFF.

V gene TRBV6-5 combines with J gene TRBJ2-5; D is perhaps TRBD1 (6 bases). Germline V gives CDR1 MNHEY, CDR2 SVGAGI. The CDR3 is made up of 14 amino acids. The V gene lost 1 base and the J gene lost 5 bases, with 11 bases spanning the gap. CDR3 in DNA: TGTGCCAGCAGTTACTTCCAGGGGTCGGAGACCCAGTACTTC. The encoded protein is CASSYFQGSETQYF.

This clone was seen a handful of times. The CDR3 reads CASSQDSLAGFTTNTQYF. DNA for the CDR3: TGCGCCAGCAGCCAAGATAGCCTAGCGGGGTTCACCACGAATACGCAGTATTTT. This chain joins TRBV4-1 and TRBJ2-3; 9 bases are a match to TRBD2. Germline V gives CDR1 MGHRA, CDR2 YSYEKL. The CDR3 contains 18 residues. With V trimmed by 0 bases and J by 7 bases, 14 bases remained unmatched.

This clone was observed a handful of times. This chain connects TRBV7-2 to TRBJ1-6; D is uncertain. The CDR3 spans 16 residues. Germline-derived CDR1 and CDR2 are SGHTA and FQGNSA. V lost 0 bases and J lost 9, with 15 bases in between. DNA for the CDR3: TGTGCCAGCAGCTTAGCGGGAGCAGTTTTAGGTTCACCCCTCCACTTT. It codes for CASSLAGAVLGSPLHF.

This clone was seen just once. For the CDR3, the DNA is TGTGCCAGCTGGGACAGGGGGTTCGGTCAGCCCCAGCATTTT. Amino acid sequence: CASWDRGFGQPQHF. This chain connects TRBV2 to TRBJ1-5; the match to TRBD1 covers 11 bases. The CDR3 consists of 14 residues. With V trimmed by 8 bases and J by 6 bases, 6 bases remained unmatched. Looked up from germline, CDR1 is SNHLY and CDR2 is FYNNEI. The full variable domain, rest sourced from reference TRBV2 and TRBJ1-5, is EPEVTQTPSHQVTQMGQEVILRCVPISNHLYFYWYRQILGQKVEFLVSFYNNEISEKSEIFDDQFSVERPDGSNFTLKIRSTKLEDSAMYFCASWDRGFGQPQHFGDGTRLSIL.

The rearrangement links TRBV28 to TRBJ1-2; D remains ambiguous. V was trimmed by 2 bases and J by 4 bases, leaving 5 bases between them. Germline V gives CDR1 MDHEN, CDR2 SYDVKM. The CDR3 spans 12 residues. The CDR3: CASSLTGYGYTF. The CDR3 bases are TGTGCCAGCAGTTTAACCGGCTATGGCTACACCTTC.

This chain connects TRBV4-3 to TRBJ2-2; D unclear. The V end was cut by 6 bases, the J end by 4 bases, with 12 bases between. CDR1 is LGHNA and CDR2 is YSLEER in the germline V gene. The CDR3 totals 14 residues. The CDR3 sequence is CASSGDVSTGELFF. The CDR3 DNA reads TGCGCCAGCAGTGGGGATGTCTCCACCGGGGAGCTGTTTTTT.

The V gene is TRBV6-1, the J gene TRBJ1-2; maybe TRBD1 (5 bases). This CDR3 is 14 amino acids long. The V end was cut by 2 bases, the J end by 0 bases, with 7 bases between. Germline V CDR1 and CDR2: MNHNS, SASEGT. The DNA for the CDR3 is TGTGCCAGCAGTGAACCAGGGTCTAACTATGGCTACACCTTC. Translation gives CASSEPGSNYGYTF.